The clone carrying this TCR beta chain was counted at least ten times. Its antigen is not known. Time point defined: newly diagnosed GD, antithyroid drugs for less than 3 months. The TCR library was made from RNA extracted from PBMCs. The data originate from a study of regulatory T cells in long-lasting Graves disease. TCR beta libraries were built with iRepertoire HTBI primers and Arm-PCR of CDR3 regions. TCRdb used MiXCR to reprocess the multiplex PCR reads, holding one entry per CDR3 protein. The data show 350,000 to 550,000 distinct CDR3 sequences, roughly 15% seen once. The CDR3 length is 13 residues. The germline V gene encodes CDR1 DFQATT and CDR2 SNEGSKA (reference sequence). Trimming removed 3 bases at V and 5 bases at J, with 11 bases between. Findings and limits, study-wide: Persistent cases favored TRBV28, TRBJ1-2 and TRBJ2-5. Relative to new patients (roughly 950), persistent patients exhibited greater sharing of public clonotypes (about 3,000). Persistent Graves' patients showed reduced TCR diversity versus newly diagnosed patients.

This sample was also put to use in a study of T cells in Graves' hyperthyroidism and ophthalmopathy. That paper notes: A median around 5.9 months before onset, the model predicted ophthalmopathy.

This chain joins TRBV20-1 and TRBJ2-4; D unclear. This specimen consisted of peripheral blood mononuclear cells (PBMCs), obtained at new diagnosis, from a patient treated with antithyroid drugs. The origin of this receptor is a woman aged 45 to 65 with Graves disease. The DNA of the CDR3 is TGCAGTGCTAGGAAGGAGACACAAAACATTCAGTACTTC. It encodes CSARKETQNIQYF.